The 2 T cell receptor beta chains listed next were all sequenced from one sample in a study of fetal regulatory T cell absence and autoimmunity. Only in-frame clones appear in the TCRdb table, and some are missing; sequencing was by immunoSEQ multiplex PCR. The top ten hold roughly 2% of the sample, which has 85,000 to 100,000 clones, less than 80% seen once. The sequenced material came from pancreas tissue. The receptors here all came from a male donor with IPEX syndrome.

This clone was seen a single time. CDR3 sequence: CASSRLAGSNEQFF. The CDR3 nucleotides read TGCGCCAGCAGCCGACTAGCGGGGAGCAATGAGCAGTTCTTC. V usage is TRBV5-1 and J usage is TRBJ2-1; 11 bases are shared with TRBD2. The germline V gene encodes CDR1 SGHRS and CDR2 YFSETQ. V was clipped by 4 bases and J by 6 bases; unmatched bases: 3. This CDR3 region has 14 residues.

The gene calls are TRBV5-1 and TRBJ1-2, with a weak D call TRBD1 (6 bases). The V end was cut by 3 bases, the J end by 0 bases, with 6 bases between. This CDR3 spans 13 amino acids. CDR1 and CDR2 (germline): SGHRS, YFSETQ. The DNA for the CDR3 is TGCGCCAGCAGCTGGACAGCTAACTATGGCTACACCTTC. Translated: CASSWTANYGYTF.